The T cell receptor (beta chain) under discussion was sequenced for a study of tumor-infiltrating lymphocytes in primary liver carcinoma (dated by TCRdb to about 2017). With regard to the full study: Roughly 5 patients with histopathologically diagnosed primary liver carcinoma underwent surgical resection in China between November 2015 and March 2016. Reproducibility between technical replicate repertoires was high, with correlation coefficients above 0.95 and mean shared-clone rates about 0.9. A total of roughly 35 specimens from 5 patients underwent TCRbeta repertoire sequencing, comprising about 25 tumor regions, 5 adjacent noncancerous liver tissues and 5 peripheral blood samples. The five patients, three men and two women aged 30 to 69 years, had hepatocellular carcinoma (four) or combined HCC and intrahepatic cholangiocarcinoma (one). The five patients had tumors staged T1-T3 N0M0, with maximum diameters ranging from about 4 to 11 cm. The study combined TCRbeta repertoire sequencing, expression microarrays and whole-exome sequencing across five regions of each liver tumor, with adjacent normal tissue and blood. Each sample produced about 3.5 to 7.13 million productive TCRbeta reads, and read depth showed no significant difference between tissue types. Results the study describes overall, beyond this receptor: Comparison of CD4+ and CD8+ T cell repertoires was precluded by the use of bulk unsorted samples. Only the TCR beta chain was sequenced, so true repertoire diversity is likely underestimated because unpaired alpha chains were not captured. The study included only five patients, and the authors note findings should be validated in a larger study. Repertoire overlap was found to be higher between tumor regions (mean around 35%) than between tumor-adjacent (around 17%) or tumor-blood (around 14%) pairs, consistent with antigen-driven expansion. A significantly larger repertoire fraction was made up by the top 250 clones in tumors than in blood (p = 0.039).

TCRbeta-specific cDNA was reverse-transcribed from about 520 ng total RNA using a constant-region primer and ProtoScript II reverse transcriptase. Construction of the TCRbeta libraries relied on three nested rounds of multiplex PCR, following a slightly modified ARM-PCR procedure. Each of the first two PCR rounds ran for roughly 9 cycles and used multiplex TRBV1-TRBV30 forward primers together with a Cbeta reverse primer. A final 25-cycle PCR with Deep VentR polymerase added sample barcodes and Illumina adapters. Before sequencing, amplicons of 200-500 bp were purified from gel using a QIAquick gel extraction kit. TCRbeta amplicons were sequenced on an Illumina HiSeq 2500 with 250-bp paired-end reads. From the authors' description of their analysis: Quality trimming of reads was performed with Trimmomatic v0.33, and paired reads were merged with FLASH v1.2.11 so that full CDR3 sequences could be recovered. V, D and J germline segments were assigned to the rearranged TCRbeta sequences by MiGEC v1.2.1b. VDJtools v1.0.0 computed clonotype statistics and Shannon-Wiener diversity indices. Except for diversity analysis, only each sample's 250 most abundant clonotypes were used in subsequent analyses to reduce sampling bias. TCRdb reprocessed the public reads (quality trimming at Q25 with fastp, clone calling with MiXCR) and kept in-frame beta chains. Each entry merges the rows of one CDR3 protein and shows their most common DNA and genes. The authors' filters were not applied to this entry. Here the sample has approximately 310,000 distinct CDR3 sequences; roughly 60% occur a single time. Roughly 8.6% of the sample comes from the top ten.

The CDR1 and CDR2 encoded by the germline V gene are SGHDT and YYEEEE. The CDR3 runs 15 residues from the cysteine to the phenylalanine. Here the CDR3 DNA is all that survives: 45 bases in frame from base 1. At the junction V is shortened by 0 bases and J by 5 bases; bases outside the gene matches: 7. TRIzol reagent was used to extract blood RNA from unsorted whole blood, while the DNeasy Blood & Tissue kit provided the germline DNA. At the time of sampling, the patients had chronic HBV infection and had not received any treatment. Before surgery, roughly 4 milliliters of peripheral blood were drawn into K2EDTA tubes. In the case of this clonotype: Its antigen has not been determined. A much larger clone differs from this one at a single base, so this may be a read error.

This chain is built from TRBV5-6 and TRBJ2-5; TRBD1 matches 7 bases in the middle. The specimen sequenced was peripheral blood. This receptor was identified in a man in his forties with primary liver carcinoma and hepatitis B virus infection. DNA sequence: TGTGCCAGCAGCTTGGGACAGGGATTATCGGAGACCCAGTACTTC. The encoded protein is CASSLGQGLSETQYF.